This TCR beta chain was identified during a study of human T cells and chemical hapten exposure. The time point denotes: pre-sensitization, week 0. Described treatment: therapeutic diphenylcyclopropenone sensitization with weekly scalp DPC. MiXCR, run by TCRdb on the RACE reads, gives a single entry per CDR3 protein. In the table there are around 56,000 distinct CDR3 sequences, more than 8% of which are singletons. Many counts were recorded for this clonotype. V lost 6 bases and J 1 base, leaving 18 bases between the germline ends. CDR1 is MNHEY, CDR2 SMNVEV, per germline (reference sequence). The CDR3 spans 16 residues.

This chain connects TRBV27 to TRBJ1-1; D is unclear. This sample comprised whole blood, obtained in connection with sensitization to the hapten diphenylcyclopropenone (DPC). The receptor was derived from a middle-aged man with alopecia areata. Some clones in this sample may be carry-over from other donors' samples. As DNA, the CDR3 is TGTGCCAGCAGCCCCCGACATTTGACTCAGAACACTGAAGCTTTCTTT. It encodes CASSPRHLTQNTEAFF.